These 8 T cell receptor beta chains were all obtained from the same sample, sequenced in a study of control samples from healthy donors and cancer patients. The protocol was immunoSEQ multiplex PCR, while the TCRdb copy is restricted to in-frame clones and leaves out a portion. The sample lists tens of thousands of clones, approximately 90% occurring once. Sequencing input: blood. These receptors all come from a woman under 30 in good health.

This sequence joins TRBV5-1 and TRBJ1-3; D is ambiguous. CDR1 SGHRS and CDR2 YFSETQ come from the germline V gene. The CDR3 has 13 residues. V gave up 0 bases and J gave up 3 bases, with 4 bases separating them. The CDR3 DNA reads as TGCGCCAGCAGCTTGGAACTTGGAAACACCATATATTTT. It is translated as CASSLELGNTIYF. Supplemented by reference TRBV5-1 and TRBJ1-3, the full variable domain reads KAGVTQTPRYLIKTRGQQVTLSCSPISGHRSVSWYQQTPGQGLQFLFEYFSETQRNKGNFPGRFSGRQFSNSRSEMNVSTLELGDSALYLCASSLELGNTIYFGEGSWLTVV.

V usage is TRBV10-1 and J usage is TRBJ1-2; D call uncertain. Germline CDR1 WNHNN, CDR2 SYGVQD (reference sequence). Trimming shortened V by 2 bases and J by 0 bases, and 4 bases separated the two germline ends. CDR3 length equals 13 residues. CDR3 DNA sequence: TGCGCCAGCAGTGAGACAGCTAACTATGGCTACACCTTC. Its translation is CASSETANYGYTF.

This sequence joins TRBV6-5 and TRBJ1-2; D ambiguous. This CDR3 comprises 13 residues. From germline, CDR1 is MNHEY and CDR2 SVGAGI. The V end lost 6 bases, the J end lost 0 bases, and 8 bases lay between the germline ends. This CDR3 reads CASSEIANYGYTF. CDR3 DNA: TGTGCCAGCAGCGAGATTGCTAACTATGGCTACACCTTC.

This clone was detected only once. This CDR3 reads CASSGDRGPNTEAFF. CDR3 bases: TGTGCCAGCAGTGGGGACAGGGGGCCGAACACTGAAGCTTTCTTT. The genes are TRBV2 and TRBJ1-1, with TRBD1 matching over 12 bases. The CDR3 runs 15 residues. The ends lost 4 bases at V and 1 base at J; junction bases unmatched: 1. CDR1 is SNHLY and CDR2 is FYNNEI in the germline V gene.

This clone appeared a single time. This chain uses TRBV5-1 with TRBJ1-2; 10 bases fit TRBD1. The germline gives CDR1 SGHRS, CDR2 YFSETQ. Trimming at V came to 3 bases and at J to 4 bases, leaving 6 bases not matched to a gene. The CDR3 is made up of 15 amino acids. The CDR3 sequence is CASSWSGQGTYGYTF. CDR3 in DNA: TGCGCCAGCAGCTGGTCGGGACAGGGGACCTATGGCTACACCTTC.

This clone has only one observation. The J gene is TRBJ2-3, the V gene TRBV5-1; D remains ambiguous. Germline V gene sequence: CDR1 SGHRS, CDR2 YFSETQ. Trimming removed 5 bases from V and 3 bases from J, with 13 bases in between. This CDR3 comprises 14 residues. The DNA of the CDR3 is TGCGCCAGCAGTAGGGAAAGTCCGACAGATACGCAGTATTTT. This translates into CASSRESPTDTQYF.

This chain joins TRBV28 and TRBJ1-1, with 7 bases aligning to TRBD1. CDR1 MDHEN and CDR2 SYDVKM come from the germline V gene. V shed 8 bases, J shed 4 bases, and the junction held 13 bases outside the gene matches. This CDR3 has 15 amino acids. CDR3 sequence reads: CASGWTGGSGTEAFF. CDR3 in DNA: TGTGCCAGCGGATGGACAGGCGGAAGTGGCACTGAAGCTTTCTTT.

V usage is TRBV5-8 and J usage is TRBJ1-1; D call uncertain. V shed 0 bases and J shed 1 base, with 10 bases lying between them. The CDR3 is 15 amino acids. Germline V gene data show CDR1 as SGHTS and CDR2 as YDEGEE. The CDR3 protein is CASSLVVGRNTEAFF. CDR3 bases: TGTGCCAGCAGCTTGGTAGTAGGGCGGAACACTGAAGCTTTCTTT.